Shown below are 18 T cell receptor beta chains from a single sample sequenced in a study of Graves' ophthalmopathy and Graves' hyperthyroidism. Researchers took RNA transcripts and amplified TCR beta CDR3 regions from them. Following a first-round RT-PCR that used HTBI primers, a second-round multiplex PCR was carried out. TCRdb called the multiplex PCR reads again in MiXCR, with one record for every CDR3 protein. This sample has about 410,000 distinct CDR3 sequences, with 15% to 20% found just once. The sequencing sample was made of peripheral blood. The receptors originated from a woman under 30 with Graves' ophthalmopathy.

This clonotype was seen many times. The J gene is TRBJ1-2, the V gene TRBV11-2, with a weak D call TRBD1 (5 bases). CDR1 is SGHAT and CDR2 is FQNNGV in the germline V gene. The CDR3 covers 17 residues. V shed 1 base and J shed 0 bases, with 15 bases lying between them. CDR3 protein: CASSLALPGRTNYGYTF. Here the CDR3 DNA reads TGTGCCAGCAGCTTAGCTCTGCCGGGACGGACTAACTATGGCTACACCTTC.

This clonotype was seen many times. The chain recombines TRBV30 with TRBJ2-7; 7 bases agree with TRBD1. This CDR3 has 16 residues. The trim removed 0 bases at V and 3 bases at J, leaving 11 bases unmatched. Germline V gives CDR1 GTSNPN, CDR2 SVGIG (reference sequence). The CDR3 DNA reads as TGTGCCTGGAGTGTAGAAGAGGGGGCCGCGGTCTACGAGCAGTACTTC. Residues: CAWSVEEGAAVYEQYF.

This clonotype was detected ten times or more. In DNA, the CDR3 is TGTGCCAGCAGCCCCCCGAGCGGTGAGACCCAGTACTTC. Residues: CASSPPSGETQYF. The V and J genes are TRBV7-9 and TRBJ2-5, with a weak D call TRBD2 (5 bases). The V gene lost 5 bases and the J gene lost 5 bases, with 12 bases spanning the gap. The CDR3 is made up of 13 amino acids. CDR1 is SEHNR, CDR2 FQNEAQ, per germline (reference sequence).

This clonotype was seen ten or more times. The rearrangement joins TRBV9 to TRBJ1-1; 7 positions match TRBD1. The CDR3 runs to 17 residues. Unmatched junction bases numbered 12, after V lost 0 bases and J lost 4 bases. Germline assignment: CDR1 SGDLS and CDR2 YYNGEE. The CDR3 sequence: CASSVVRAGGRGTEAFF. The CDR3 DNA follows: TGTGCCAGCAGCGTAGTCCGGGCAGGGGGTCGCGGCACTGAAGCTTTCTTT.

This clonotype occurred many times. The V and J genes are TRBV13 and TRBJ1-3, with 7 nucleotides matching TRBD1. The V gene end was trimmed by 2 bases and the J gene end by 2 bases; junction bases not matched to a gene: 15. CDR1 PRHDT and CDR2 FYEKMQ come from the germline V gene (reference sequence). The CDR3 sequence is 19 residues long. The CDR3 spells CASSLNTPTKQGPGNTIYF. The CDR3, as DNA: TGTGCCAGCAGCTTAAACACTCCAACAAAACAGGGGCCTGGAAACACCATATATTTT.

This sequence joins TRBV4-3 and TRBJ2-7; a possible D gene is TRBD2 (7 bases). The V end lost 0 bases, the J end lost 5 bases, and 14 bases lay between the germline ends. CDR1 LGHNA and CDR2 YSLEER come from the germline V gene. The CDR3 extends over 15 amino acids. The CDR3, as DNA: TGCGCCAGCAGCCAAGAGGGAGGGGGGTTTGACGAGCAGTACTTC. Protein: CASSQEGGGFDEQYF.

This clonotype has ten or more counts. The chain combines TRBV20-1 with TRBJ2-7; possible D gene TRBD1, 6 bases. V gave up 3 bases and J gave up 7 bases, with 19 bases separating them. From germline, CDR1 is DFQATT and CDR2 SNEGSKA (reference sequence). This CDR3 has 14 residues. In DNA form, the CDR3 reads TGCAGTGCTAGGGGGATATTTTTAGGGGGAGAGCAGTACTTC. Translation gives CSARGIFLGGEQYF.

This chain connects TRBV7-2 to TRBJ2-7, with 8 bases aligning to TRBD1. Germline-derived CDR1 and CDR2 are SGHTA and FQGNSA. J gave up 7 bases and V 4 bases, and 6 bases lay outside the gene matches. The CDR3 extends over 13 amino acids. The CDR3 bases are TGTGCCAGCAGCTGGACAGGGATGGGGGAGCAGTACTTC. It codes for CASSWTGMGEQYF.

This clonotype was found many times. The chain combines TRBV10-1 with TRBJ1-1; TRBD1 is a possible D gene (6 bases). The CDR3 spans 15 residues. Germline values: CDR1 WNHNN, CDR2 SYGVQD (reference sequence). V lost 4 bases and J lost 3, with 15 bases in between. CDR3 nucleotides: TGCGCCAGCAGTGGTCAGGGGTTGAAGGACACTGAAGCTTTCTTT. Translation: CASSGQGLKDTEAFF.

V and J are TRBV5-1 and TRBJ1-1; 8 bases are a match to TRBD1. V lost 4 bases, J lost 5 bases, and 10 bases stayed unmatched. The CDR3 length is 15 residues. Per germline, CDR1 SGHRS and CDR2 YFSETQ. DNA for the CDR3: TGCGCCAGCAGCGGACAGGGAATAATTGAGACTGAAGCTTTCTTT. It is translated as CASSGQGIIETEAFF.

This clonotype was seen many times. The J gene is TRBJ2-5, the V gene TRBV6-5, with 7 bases identical to TRBD2. Germline loops: CDR1 MNHEY, CDR2 SVGAGI. The CDR3 sequence is 14 residues long. The V segment lost 6 bases and the J segment 0 bases; nucleotides outside the gene matches: 4. CDR3 in DNA: TGTGCCAGCAGCGCTAGCGGATACCAAGAGACCCAGTACTTC. Amino acid sequence: CASSASGYQETQYF.

Ten or more counts support this clonotype. The genes are TRBV6-2 or TRBV6-3 and TRBJ1-1, with 9 bases aligning to TRBD1. V lost 4 bases and J lost 5; bases outside the gene matches: 5. The CDR3 is made up of 14 amino acids. CDR1 MNHEY and CDR2 SVGEGT come from the germline V gene. CDR3 bases: TGTGCCAGCAGTTCCACAGGGGGCAAAACTGAAGCTTTCTTT. Its protein product is CASSSTGGKTEAFF.

This clonotype was detected many times. This rearrangement joins TRBV27 to TRBJ2-2; 7 bases line up with TRBD1. Losses at the gene ends were 5 bases for V and 1 base for J; bases not matched to a gene: 7. Germline V gives CDR1 MNHEY, CDR2 SMNVEV (reference sequence). The CDR3 runs 16 residues. The CDR3, as DNA: TGTGCCAGCAGTCCTATAACAGGGGTGAACACCGGGGAGCTGTTTTTT. The encoded protein is CASSPITGVNTGELFF.

This clonotype was counted ten times or more. This chain uses TRBV6-5 with TRBJ2-5, with 10 bases lining up with TRBD1. Trimming took 4 bases from V and 7 from J; bases not matched to a gene: 12. The CDR3 spans 16 residues. The germline CDR1 and CDR2 sequences are MNHEY and SVGAGI. The CDR3 region has the DNA TGTGCCAGCAGTTTTCACCGGGACAGGGGATTGGGGACCCAGTACTTC. Amino acids: CASSFHRDRGLGTQYF.

V is TRBV6-1 and J is TRBJ2-3; 7 bases match TRBD2. Germline values: CDR1 MNHNS, CDR2 SASEGT. V gave up 6 bases and J gave up 4 bases; unmatched junction bases: 7. The CDR3 runs 14 residues. For the CDR3, the DNA is TGTGCCAGCAGAGGCGGACTAGATTCAGATACGCAGTATTTT. Amino acids: CASRGGLDSDTQYF.

This clonotype was seen repeatedly, ten times or more. This clone may be a read error of a much larger clone one base away. The chain couples TRBV6-4 to TRBJ1-5; D ambiguous. This CDR3 comprises 13 residues. CDR1 is MRHNA, CDR2 SNTAGT, per germline. Trimming shortened V by 3 bases and J by 1 base, and 4 bases separated the two germline ends. The CDR3 region is CASSERSNQPQHF. DNA for the CDR3: TGTGCCAGCAGTGAGCGGAGCAATCAGCCCCAGCATTTT.

The chain carries TRBV4-2 and TRBJ2-7; unclear D gene. This CDR3 spans 13 amino acids. V shed 0 bases and J shed 3 bases, with 6 bases lying between them. Per the germline V gene, CDR1 is LGHNA and CDR2 is YNFKEQ. The CDR3 DNA sequence: TGTGCCAGCAGCCAAGAGGGGTACTACGAGCAGTACTTC. As protein: CASSQEGYYEQYF.

This clonotype appeared many times. The gene calls are TRBV7-9 and TRBJ1-1; a weak D match, TRBD1 (5 bases). V shed 2 bases and J shed 5 bases, with 15 bases lying between them. The CDR3 runs 15 residues. Germline assignment: CDR1 SEHNR and CDR2 FQNEAQ (reference sequence). CDR3 sequence (DNA): TGTGCCAGCAGCTTAAGCGAGGCAGGACAAACTGAAGCTTTCTTT. It codes for CASSLSEAGQTEAFF.